This T cell receptor (beta chain) appears in the sequencing data of a study of shared clonotypes between healthy human individuals (dated by TCRdb to 2020 to 2021). Background on the whole study: The cohort comprised two women and a few men aged 18 to 49 years. To increase sequencing depth and limit assay-specific biases, TCR repertoire library preparation and sequencing were carried out by different laboratories using diverse techniques. For each donor, CD4 naive and CD4 memory were each run on three plates, CD8 naive on two plates, and CD8 memory on one plate. Leukapheresis yielded between about 0.9 and 9 billion PBMCs per donor. Blood TCR repertoires of five healthy adults were deeply sequenced to estimate repertoire size and the extent of clonotype sharing between individuals.

Using the deep immunoSEQ assay, multiplex PCR amplified TCR CDR3 regions from genomic DNA. For each cell subset, the extracted genomic DNA was distributed evenly across all wells of several immunoSEQ 96-well plates, and each plate served as one replicate. For sorted subsets, roughly 200 ng genomic DNA, equal to 30,000 or so T cell genomes, was loaded into each replicate PCR. Purified libraries were quantified with a Qubit 3.0 fluorometer, sized on a Bioanalyzer 2100, and re-quantified with the KAPA Library Quantification kit. Each immunoSEQ 96-well plate was sequenced on its own single-read 150-cycle Illumina NextSeq 550 flow cell. Per the source publication's procedure: Because only junctional sequences without quality scores were contained in the immunoSEQ output, filtering matching that applied to full-length reads could not be performed. To assign V/J genes and CDR3, sequences were annotated against IMGT germline references using PyIR, a Python wrapper for IgBLAST v1.9. Reads were filtered out if the reads had weak V/J assignments (E-value above 1e-6), no CDR3, stop codons, out-of-frame junctions, or ambiguous translated residues. V3J clonotypes were defined by identical inferred V gene, J gene, and CDR3 amino acid sequence. Percentage overlap between repertoires was calculated by dividing the number of shared unique clonotypes by the size of the smaller repertoire. Richness of each repertoire was evaluated using RTK rarefaction, the Chao1 estimator, and Recon v2.1 estimates of unobserved clonotypes. For all TCRbeta clonotypes obtained by the gDNA method from a handful of donors, generation probabilities were computed with OLGA. Drawn from immuneACCESS, this table holds only the in-frame rearrangements with V and J called that TCRdb kept. Clones are partly lost; checked studies trace under half to an unresolved V gene and leave the rest unexplained. V and J calls and clone size follow that table, whereas D and trimming were derived from the DNA. The sample data list 2 million to 2.5 million clones, and nearly 97% of these were observed just once. Clones ranked in the top ten supply about 0.13% of the sample.

Donors were healthy HIV-negative adults with no recently reported acute infections or vaccinations. All donors were Caucasian adults living in Nashville, Tennessee, USA. CD4+ T cells were enriched through magnetic negative selection, after which naive cells were positively selected on CD45RA and the remaining negative fraction served as the memory subset. After blood collection by leukapheresis, PBMCs were isolated using Ficoll-Histopaque density gradient centrifugation and then cryopreserved in the vapor phase of liquid nitrogen. Analytical flow cytometry was used to check the purity and quantity of each magnetically sorted T cell population. Genomic DNA was isolated from every sorted fraction and measured by UV absorbance on a Nanodrop 2000c. What the work shows at the level of the full study, not this receptor alone: Rarefaction of sorted-subset datasets indicated incomplete sequencing despite the large sequencing depth. Naive subsets generally had larger estimated clonotype richness than memory subsets. Clonotypes shared by all four sorted-subset donors showed higher generation probabilities than non-shared clonotypes. Pairwise subsampling indicated that sequencing depth was expected to affect the degree of clonotype sharing among donors. When several donors were compared, the shared fraction of clonotypes was about 5% for naive CD4, around 3.5% for naive CD8, roughly 2.5% for memory CD4, and approximately 0.4% for memory CD8. Because the study included a small number of donors, the genetic and exposure-history diversity represented was limited. Sampling was restricted to blood, and TCR repertoires in tissue are likely to differ from TCR repertoires in blood.

As to this clone: It lacks a known antigen. The record has no base qualities; no much larger clone is one base away.

Measured from the cysteine to the phenylalanine, the CDR3 is 15 residues long. Only the CDR3 region is kept as DNA, spanning 45 bases read in frame from base 1. V sheds 2 bases and J sheds 2 bases, leaving 10 bases between their ends. The germline V gene encodes CDR1 SGHDT and CDR2 YYEEEE. In this chain, TRBV5-6 is recombined with TRBJ1-4, and perhaps TRBD1 as D gene, on 5 matching bases. Sequencing was performed on naive CD4+ T cells sorted from blood. The sample's cell subset or site label, decoded: CD45RA+ positively selected. The receptor's source is a man in his late teens or twenties in good health. At the DNA level, the sequence is TGTGCCAGCAGCTTAGTAGGGGATACTAATGAAAAACTGTTTTTT. It translates as CASSLVGDTNEKLFF.